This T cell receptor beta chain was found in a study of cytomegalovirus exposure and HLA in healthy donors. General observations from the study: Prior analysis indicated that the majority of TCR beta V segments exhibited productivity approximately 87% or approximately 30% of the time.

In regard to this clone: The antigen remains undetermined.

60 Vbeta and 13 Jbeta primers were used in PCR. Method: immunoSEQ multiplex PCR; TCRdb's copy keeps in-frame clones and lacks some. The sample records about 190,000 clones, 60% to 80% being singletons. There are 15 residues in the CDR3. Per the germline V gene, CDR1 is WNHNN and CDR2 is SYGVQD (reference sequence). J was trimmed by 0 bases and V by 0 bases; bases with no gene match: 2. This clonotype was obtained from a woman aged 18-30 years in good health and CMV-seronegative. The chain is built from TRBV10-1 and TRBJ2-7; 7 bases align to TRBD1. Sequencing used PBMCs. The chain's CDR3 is CASSESTGFSYEQYF. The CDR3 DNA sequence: TGCGCCAGCAGTGAGTCGACAGGGTTCTCCTACGAGCAGTACTTC.